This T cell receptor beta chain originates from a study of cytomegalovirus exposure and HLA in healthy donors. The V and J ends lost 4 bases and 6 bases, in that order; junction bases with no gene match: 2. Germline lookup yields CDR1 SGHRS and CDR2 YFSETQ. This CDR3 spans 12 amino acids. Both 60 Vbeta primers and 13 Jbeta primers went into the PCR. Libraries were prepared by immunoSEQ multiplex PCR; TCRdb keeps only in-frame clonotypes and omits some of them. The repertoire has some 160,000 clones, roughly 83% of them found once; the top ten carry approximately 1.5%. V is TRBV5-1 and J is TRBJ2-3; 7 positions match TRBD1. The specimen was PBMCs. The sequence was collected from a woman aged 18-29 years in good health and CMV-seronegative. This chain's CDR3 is CASSTDRDTQYF. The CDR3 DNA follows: TGCGCCAGCAGCACGGACAGGGATACGCAGTATTTT.